This record looks at one T cell receptor (beta chain) sequence and its context. The antigen is not known. The beta constant-region primer was an equimolar mix of two oligonucleotides covering TRBC1 and TRBC2. Using its own MiXCR run on the UMI-ligation and nested PCR reads, TCRdb lists one record per CDR3 protein. This table has 84,000 or so distinct CDR3 sequences, about 6.5% appearing once. The data are from a study of naive and memory T cell subsets. Points from the study as a whole: Gini index rose across naive, CM, EM and EMRA in CD4 and CD8. Each distinct alpha or beta sequence counts as one clonotype. Findings for naive and memory subsets could not be checked against ground truth.

This CDR3 is 15 amino acids long. V shed 1 base, J shed 7 bases, and the junction held 9 bases outside the gene matches. CDR1 is SEHNR, CDR2 FQNEAQ, per germline (reference sequence). The chain is built from TRBV7-9 and TRBJ1-2; 7 bases align to TRBD1. Sequencing was done on a sample of central memory CD4+ T cells from blood. This receptor was obtained from a human donor in good health. The CDR3 region is CASSLDAGTVGGYTF. For the CDR3, the DNA is TGTGCCAGCAGCTTAGATGCCGGGACAGTGGGTGGCTACACCTTC.